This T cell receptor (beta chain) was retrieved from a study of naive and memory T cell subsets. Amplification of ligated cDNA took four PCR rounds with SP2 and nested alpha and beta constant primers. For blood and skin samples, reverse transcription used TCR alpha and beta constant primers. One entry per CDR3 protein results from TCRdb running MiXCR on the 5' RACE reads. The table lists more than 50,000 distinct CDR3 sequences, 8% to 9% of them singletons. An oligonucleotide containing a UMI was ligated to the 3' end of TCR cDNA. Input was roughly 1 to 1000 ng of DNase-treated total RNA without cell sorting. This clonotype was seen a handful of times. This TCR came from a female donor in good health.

CDR3 amino acids: CASSWVAGSTDTQYF. The CDR3 region has the DNA TGTGCCAGCAGCTGGGTAGCGGGAAGCACAGATACGCAGTATTTT. The chain combines TRBV7-9 with TRBJ2-3; 8 bases are shared with TRBD2. The J segment lost 0 bases and the V segment lost 4 bases, leaving 3 bases of the junction unmatched. Germline CDR1 reads SEHNR; CDR2 reads FQNEAQ (reference sequence). CDR3 length: 15 amino acids.